These 31 T cell receptor beta chains were sequenced from one sample in a study of blood T cell repertoires in COVID-19. Only in-frame clones appear in the TCRdb table, and some are missing; sequencing was by immunoSEQ multiplex PCR. This table has a few hundred thousand clones, approximately 90% appearing once. Sequencing was done on a sample of peripheral blood. The origin of the receptors is a man aged 18 to 30 with active or convalescent COVID-19.

The chain is built from TRBV13 and TRBJ2-7; 15 bases are shared with TRBD2. Trimming took 4 bases from V and 4 from J; bases not matched to a gene: 14. Per germline, CDR1 PRHDT and CDR2 FYEKMQ (reference sequence). The CDR3 spans 19 residues. CDR3 DNA sequence: TGTGCCAGCAGCTACATATCTTGGACTAGCGGGGGGGCTACTTACGAGCAGTACTTC. Amino acids: CASSYISWTSGGATYEQYF. The variable domain in full, with the rest retrieved from reference TRBV13 and TRBJ2-7, is AAGVIQSPRHLIKEKRETATLKCYPIPRHDTVYWYQQGPGQDPQFLISFYEKMQSDKGSIPDRFSAQQFSDYHSELNMSSLELGDSALYFCASSYISWTSGGATYEQYFGPGTRLTVT.

The chain combines TRBV20-1 with TRBJ1-2, with D hard to call. The CDR3 runs to 11 residues. CDR1 is DFQATT and CDR2 is SNEGSKA in the germline V gene (reference sequence). V lost 6 bases and J lost 7, with 12 bases in between. The CDR3 here is CSAVSTFGYTF. CDR3 sequence (DNA): TGCAGTGCCGTATCAACTTTTGGCTACACCTTC.

V and J are TRBV5-1 and TRBJ1-2, with 8 bases that match TRBD1. The CDR3 contains 15 residues. Germline CDR1 and CDR2: SGHRS and YFSETQ. Unmatched junction bases numbered 13, after V lost 4 bases and J lost 8 bases. The CDR3 here is CASSEPGGQGSGYTF. In nucleotides, the CDR3 is TGCGCCAGCAGCGAACCCGGAGGACAGGGCTCAGGCTACACCTTC.

The gene calls are TRBV27 and TRBJ1-2; possibly TRBD1 for D (5 bases). Germline V CDR1 and CDR2: MNHEY, SMNVEV (reference sequence). The CDR3 extends over 13 amino acids. V was cut by 3 bases and J by 7 bases, with 12 bases left in between. The chain's CDR3 is CASSFAGISGYTF. CDR3 nucleotides: TGTGCCAGCAGTTTCGCAGGGATCTCTGGCTACACCTTC.

This chain connects TRBV15 to TRBJ1-4; D is unresolved. From germline, CDR1 is LNHNV and CDR2 YYDKDF (reference sequence). V gave up 1 base and J gave up 8 bases, with 14 bases separating them. The CDR3 sequence is 15 residues long. The chain's CDR3 is CATSRAAAVNEKLFF. CDR3 bases: TGTGCCACCAGCAGAGCGGCGGCAGTAAACGAAAAACTGTTTTTT.

This chain joins TRBV3-1 (or the pseudogene TRBV3-2) and TRBJ2-2, with 7 bases that match TRBD2. J gave up 7 bases and V 6 bases, and 8 bases lay outside the gene matches. Germline V gene data show CDR1 as LGHDT and CDR2 as YNNKEL (reference sequence). CDR3 length equals 14 residues. The CDR3 reads CASSGLERSGELFF. The CDR3, as DNA: TGTGCCAGCAGTGGACTAGAACGAAGCGGGGAGCTGTTTTTT.

This sequence joins TRBV27 and TRBJ1-5; TRBD1 agrees at 9 bases. V trimming: 5 bases; J trimming: 7 bases; junction bases outside the gene matches: 6. This CDR3 is built from 14 residues. Germline lookup yields CDR1 MNHEY and CDR2 SMNVEV (reference sequence). CDR3 sequence reads: CASSPTGGEQPQHF. CDR3 bases: TGTGCCAGCAGTCCGACAGGGGGAGAACAGCCCCAGCATTTT.

This clone was recorded once. V is TRBV19 and J is TRBJ2-3; 7 nucleotides line up with TRBD2. This CDR3 is 13 amino acids long. The V segment lost 5 bases and the J segment 14 bases; nucleotides outside the gene matches: 13. The germline gives CDR1 LNHDA, CDR2 SQIVND (reference sequence). CDR3 amino acids: CASSGLWGRATYF. The CDR3 DNA is TGTGCCAGTAGTGGTCTATGGGGGAGGGCCACGTATTTT.

This clone was counted only a few times. V gene TRBV7-8 combines with J gene TRBJ1-3; TRBD1 matches 9 bases. V shed 0 bases and J 2 bases; nucleotides not matched to a gene: 5. The germline V gene has CDR1 SGHVS and CDR2 FQNEAQ. This CDR3 contains 17 residues. The CDR3 bases are TGTGCCAGCAGCTTAGCGAGGGACAGGGTGGCTGGAAACACCATATATTTT. Amino acids: CASSLARDRVAGNTIYF.

The chain is built from TRBV15 and TRBJ2-1; TRBD1 matches at 9 bases. The CDR3 is 17 residues long. Losses at the gene ends were 1 base for V and 8 bases for J; bases not matched to a gene: 12. Looked up from germline, CDR1 is LNHNV and CDR2 is YYDKDF (reference sequence). In DNA form, the CDR3 reads TGTGCCACCAGCAGAGCCTCGGCCGGGACAGGGTCTGATGAGCAGTTCTTC. Its protein product is CATSRASAGTGSDEQFF.

The gene calls are TRBV4-1 and TRBJ1-6, with D possibly being TRBD1 (5 bases). The germline V gene has CDR1 MGHRA and CDR2 YSYEKL. Between the trimmed V and J ends, which lost 2 bases and 8 bases, there was a span of 16 bases. The CDR3 covers 16 residues. DNA of the CDR3: TGCGCCAGCAGCCAAAAGATACTCACAGGAGATTCACCCCTCCACTTT. Translating gives CASSQKILTGDSPLHF.

The rearrangement links TRBV7-6 to TRBJ1-2; no firm D call. Germline V lookup: CDR1 SGHVS, CDR2 FNYEAQ. The CDR3 runs 15 residues. V was pared by 0 bases and J by 4 bases, with 12 bases between. The CDR3 DNA is TGTGCCAGCAGCTTAGCCGTAGGTTCAGGCTATGGCTACACCTTC. Translating gives CASSLAVGSGYGYTF.

This chain connects TRBV28 to TRBJ2-1; 9 nucleotides line up with TRBD2. This CDR3 comprises 15 residues. CDR1 and CDR2 (germline): MDHEN, SYDVKM. V shed 3 bases, J shed 10 bases, and the junction held 10 bases outside the gene matches. The DNA of the CDR3 is TGTGCCAGCAGTTTCGTGGGACTAGCAAATTCGGAGCAGTTCTTC. This translates into CASSFVGLANSEQFF.

The V gene is TRBV6-2 or TRBV6-3, the J gene TRBJ2-5; 7 bases map to TRBD1. CDR1 MNHEY and CDR2 SVGEGT come from the germline V gene. Losses at the gene ends were 2 bases for V and 2 bases for J; bases not matched to a gene: 2. The CDR3 spans 14 residues. CDR3 sequence: CASSYPGQQETQYF. CDR3 DNA: TGTGCCAGCAGTTACCCGGGACAGCAAGAGACCCAGTACTTC.

The chain uses TRBV12-1 and TRBJ2-1; the table's D call of TRBD2 was not tested on the DNA. TRBV12-1 is flagged as a pseudogene. This CDR3 has 12 amino acids. CDR3 DNA: TGTGCCAGCAGCTTTCTGTACAATGAGCAGTTCTTC. Translation: CASSFLYNEQFF.

The chain employs TRBV6-2 or TRBV6-3 and TRBJ1-2, with TRBD1 matching over 7 bases. CDR3 length equals 16 residues. Germline lookup yields CDR1 MNHEY and CDR2 SVGEGT. The ends lost 4 bases at V and 0 bases at J; junction bases unmatched: 8. The CDR3 DNA sequence: TGTGCCAGCAGTTTTGCCCTTGGACAGGCTAACTATGGCTACACCTTC. It is translated as CASSFALGQANYGYTF.

The chain uses TRBV7-2 and TRBJ2-5; 8 bases agree with TRBD2. The trim removed 2 bases at V and 5 bases at J, leaving 1 base unmatched. The CDR3 loop spans 13 amino acids. Germline V CDR1 and CDR2: SGHTA, FQGNSA. CDR3 loop: CASSLQRGETQYF. CDR3 coding DNA: TGTGCCAGCAGCTTACAGCGGGGGGAGACCCAGTACTTC.

The rearrangement links TRBV7-2 to TRBJ1-6; D might be TRBD1 (5 bases). This CDR3 is built from 13 residues. The V end was cut by 1 base, the J end by 8 bases, with 6 bases between. Germline V gene lookup returns CDR1 SGHTA and CDR2 FQGNSA. The CDR3 loop reads CASSLGQYSPLHF. The CDR3 DNA reads as TGTGCCAGCAGCTTAGGACAGTATTCACCCCTCCACTTT.

The rearrangement links TRBV18 to TRBJ2-1; TRBD2 agrees at 11 bases. The V gene end was trimmed by 4 bases and the J gene end by 3 bases; junction bases not matched to a gene: 5. The CDR3 consists of 16 residues. The germline V gene encodes CDR1 KGHSH and CDR2 LQKENI. The CDR3 loop is CASSRLSGRDYNEQFF. The CDR3 DNA reads as TGTGCCAGCTCACGCCTTAGCGGGAGGGACTACAATGAGCAGTTCTTC.

The V and J genes are TRBV7-6 and TRBJ1-4; 8 bases are a match to TRBD1. The CDR3 extends over 17 amino acids. J gave up 5 bases and V 1 base, and 9 bases lay outside the gene matches. The germline gives CDR1 SGHVS, CDR2 FNYEAQ. The CDR3 spells CASSLVGTGASNEKLFF. CDR3 sequence (DNA): TGTGCCAGCAGCTTAGTAGGGACAGGTGCCTCAAATGAAAAACTGTTTTTT.

The V gene is TRBV7-3, the J gene TRBJ2-1, with 14 bases that match TRBD2. Germline V gene data show CDR1 as SGHTA and CDR2 as FQGTGA. With V trimmed by 5 bases and J by 9 bases, 9 bases remained unmatched. This CDR3 contains 16 residues. The CDR3 DNA is TGTGCCAGCAGCCGTGGGACTAGCGGGAGCCAGAGTGAGCAGTTCTTC. It is translated as CASSRGTSGSQSEQFF.

This chain links TRBV5-1 with TRBJ2-5, with D uncertain. V was clipped by 4 bases and J by 5 bases, with 15 bases between them. The CDR3 is made up of 14 amino acids. The germline V gene has CDR1 SGHRS and CDR2 YFSETQ. The CDR3, as DNA: TGCGCCAGCAGCCCGACCTTAGCCGGGGAGACCCAGTACTTC. As protein: CASSPTLAGETQYF. The full variable domain, its missing parts supplied by reference TRBV5-1 and TRBJ2-5, is KAGVTQTPRYLIKTRGQQVTLSCSPISGHRSVSWYQQTPGQGLQFLFEYFSETQRNKGNFPGRFSGRQFSNSRSEMNVSTLELGDSALYLCASSPTLAGETQYFGPGTRLLVL.

This clone was seen just once. The chain employs TRBV6-2 or TRBV6-3 and TRBJ1-2, with 9 bases fitting TRBD1. The CDR3 has 15 residues. CDR1 is MNHEY and CDR2 is SVGEGT in the germline V gene. The ends lost 6 bases at V and 13 bases at J; junction bases unmatched: 18. CDR3 coding DNA: TGTGCCAGCAGCCGAGCCGGGACAGGGCCGTATGGGGGCACCTTC. Its protein product is CASSRAGTGPYGGTF.

This clone has just a few counts. This chain uses TRBV7-3 with TRBJ1-1; no firm D call. CDR1 and CDR2 (germline): SGHTA, FQGTGA. The CDR3 runs to 15 residues. V lost 4 bases and J lost 4, with 16 bases in between. In DNA, the CDR3 is TGTGCCAGCAGCTCCCAAGGCCAGGTGGTCACTGAAGCTTTCTTT. Protein product: CASSSQGQVVTEAFF.

This chain connects TRBV6-4 to TRBJ2-3; TRBD2 aligns across 8 bases. Germline CDR1 reads MRHNA; CDR2 reads SNTAGT. This CDR3 is built from 15 residues. V dropped 3 bases and J dropped 3; count of bases not matched to a gene: 5. The CDR3 sequence: CASSDRSGSTDTQYF. The DNA for the CDR3 is TGTGCCAGCAGTGATCGGAGCGGGAGTACAGATACGCAGTATTTT.

This clone has just one count. V and J are TRBV7-2 and TRBJ2-3; D is unclear. V lost 6 bases to trimming and J lost 3 bases, with 10 bases between them. Germline V lookup: CDR1 SGHTA, CDR2 FQGNSA. This CDR3 has 13 amino acids. The CDR3 coding sequence is TGTGCCAGCAGTCTTGAGAGGACAGATACGCAGTATTTT. It yields the protein CASSLERTDTQYF.

CDR3 sequence (DNA): TGTGCCAGTAGTATTAACCAAGCGGTCAGCCTAGCGGGAGATTCCTACGAGCAGTACTTC. Translating it yields CASSINQAVSLAGDSYEQYF. The V gene is TRBV19, the J gene TRBJ2-7, with TRBD2 identical over 10 bases. The V and J ends lost 3 bases and 1 base, in that order; junction bases with no gene match: 18. There are 20 residues in the CDR3. CDR1 is LNHDA, CDR2 SQIVND, per germline (reference sequence).

CDR3 nucleotide sequence: TGTGCCAGTAGTCTCCGGGACAGGGTCACCACCACAGATACGCAGTATTTT. Encoded protein: CASSLRDRVTTTDTQYF. The chain joins TRBV19 to TRBJ2-3, with 9 positions matching TRBD1. From germline, CDR1 is LNHDA and CDR2 SQIVND (reference sequence). The junction had 11 bases not matched to a gene; V was cut back by 5 bases and J by 2 bases. This CDR3 has 17 residues.

The rearrangement links TRBV6-6 to TRBJ1-2, with D tentatively TRBD1 (6 bases). V dropped 0 bases and J dropped 4 bases, with 9 bases sitting between them. The CDR3 loop spans 14 amino acids. The V gene's germline CDR1 is MNHNY and CDR2 SVGAGI (reference sequence). This CDR3 is CASSYSEGGYGYTF. The CDR3 nucleotides are TGTGCCAGCAGTTACTCGGAAGGGGGCTATGGCTACACCTTC.

The rearrangement uses TRBV7-9 and TRBJ2-3; 8 nucleotides agree with TRBD1. This CDR3 contains 16 residues. J lost 3 bases, V lost 5 bases, and 10 bases had no gene match. Germline CDR1 and CDR2: SEHNR and FQNEAQ (reference sequence). The CDR3 loop reads CASSPRTGLSTDTQYF. CDR3 nucleotide sequence: TGTGCCAGCAGCCCGAGGACAGGGCTTAGTACAGATACGCAGTATTTT.

This clone was seen just once. The chain has TRBV30 and TRBJ2-7, with 9 bases that match TRBD1. This CDR3 is 12 amino acids long. V lost 7 bases to trimming and J lost 5 bases; unmatched junction nucleotides: 6. Germline V gene lookup returns CDR1 GTSNPN and CDR2 SVGIG (reference sequence). The CDR3 loop is CASGTGGHEQYF. The CDR3 DNA sequence: TGTGCCTCCGGAACAGGGGGCCACGAGCAGTACTTC.